This is a list of T cell receptor beta chains from one sample in a study of identical twins. Via MiXCR, TCRdb re-called the 5' RACE reads, giving one row per CDR3 protein. The sample has 1.5 million or so distinct CDR3 sequences; more than 30% are singletons. Sequenced: cord blood. Receptor source: a newborn girl in good health. Each CDR3 is given with its conserved first and last residue. A D gene is named only where the DNA matches it firmly. Part of the rows lack a size; the others show once, few, many or a class for expanded clones.

>TRBD2|TRBJ2-2|.|TRBV2
CASGTSGYANTGELFF
TGTGCCAGCGGGACTAGCGGCTACGCGAACACCGGGGAGCTGTTTTTT
>.|TRBJ1-1|.|TRBV7-2
CASSIYPGKGTEAFF
TGTGCCAGCAGCATTTATCCAGGGAAGGGCACTGAAGCTTTCTTT
>TRBD2|TRBJ2-7|.|TRBV11-2
CASSSLAGGAEQYF
TGTGCCAGCAGCTCCTTAGCGGGAGGGGCCGAGCAGTACTTC
>TRBD1|TRBJ1-4|.|TRBV12-3/TRBV12-4
CASSLLTGKDEKLFF
TGTGCCAGCAGTTTACTGACAGGGAAAGATGAAAAACTGTTTTTT
>.|TRBJ2-3|.|TRBV25-1
CASSESLGATDTQYF
TGTGCCAGCAGTGAATCCCTGGGAGCCACAGATACGCAGTATTTT
>.|TRBJ2-7|.|TRBV28
CASSLRAGWAYEQYF
TGTGCCAGCAGTTTACGTGCGGGCTGGGCCTACGAGCAGTACTTC
>.|TRBJ2-7|.|TRBV29-1
CSVEDRGGSYEQYF
TGCAGCGTTGAAGATCGAGGGGGCTCCTACGAGCAGTACTTC
>.|TRBJ1-1|.|TRBV6-6
CASSYIGMNTEAFF
TGTGCCAGTAGTTACATCGGGATGAACACTGAAGCTTTCTTT
>.|TRBJ1-4|.|TRBV20-1
CSARDRTGMGEKLFF
TGCAGTGCTAGAGACCGAACAGGGATGGGGGAAAAACTGTTTTTT
>TRBD2|TRBJ2-1|.|TRBV9
CASSGGGPGNYEQFF
TGTGCCAGCAGCGGCGGGGGGCCCGGGAATTACGAGCAGTTCTTC
>.|TRBJ2-1|.|TRBV20-1
CSASRGAYNEQFF
TGCAGTGCTAGCCGCGGAGCCTACAATGAGCAGTTCTTC
>.|TRBJ2-7|.|TRBV11-2
CASSSWRSSYEQYF
TGTGCCAGCAGCTCCTGGCGGAGCTCCTACGAGCAGTACTTC
>.|TRBJ2-1|few|TRBV12-3/TRBV12-4
CASSFLAGNPYNEQFF
TGTGCCAGCAGTTTCTTGGCGGGGAACCCCTACAATGAGCAGTTCTTC
>.|TRBJ1-2|few|TRBV28
CASSLVGARQAYGYTF
TGTGCCAGCAGTTTAGTTGGGGCTCGACAAGCCTATGGCTACACCTTC
>.|TRBJ1-5|.|TRBV6-6
CASSSQQGSGQPQHF
TGTGCCAGCAGTTCCCAACAGGGATCGGGTCAGCCCCAGCATTTT
>.|TRBJ1-5|few|TRBV20-1
CSARPLGDYSNQPQHF
TGCAGTGCTAGACCGCTCGGGGATTATAGCAATCAGCCCCAGCATTTT
>.|TRBJ2-1|.|TRBV3-1
CASSQDRAETQFF
TGTGCCAGCAGCCAAGATCGGGCGGAGACCCAGTTCTTC
>.|TRBJ2-1|.|TRBV6-1
CASSEFDGTYNEQFF
TGTGCCAGCAGTGAATTTGACGGGACGTACAATGAGCAGTTCTTC
>.|TRBJ1-3|.|TRBV5-1
CASSVGDGITIYF
TGCGCCAGCAGCGTTGGGGATGGAATCACCATATATTTT
>TRBD2|TRBJ2-3|.|TRBV20-1
CSATPRTSGEVTDTQYF
TGCAGTGCCACACCCAGGACTAGCGGGGAGGTCACAGATACGCAGTATTTT
>.|TRBJ2-1|many|TRBV7-6
CASSLEDPLPLQFF
TGTGCCAGCAGCTTAGAAGACCCATTACCTTTACAGTTCTTC
>.|TRBJ2-7|few|TRBV7-7
CASSLGSGPPYEQYF
TGTGCCAGCAGCTTAGGTTCGGGGCCCCCCTACGAGCAGTACTTC
>TRBD1|TRBJ2-7|.|TRBV7-8
CASSLMRTGVYEQYF
TGTGCCAGCAGCCTCATGCGGACAGGGGTCTACGAGCAGTACTTC
>.|TRBJ1-1|.|TRBV5-6
CASSLGFGHQSYTEAFF
TGTGCCAGCAGCTTGGGGTTCGGACACCAGAGCTACACTGAAGCTTTCTTT
>.|TRBJ2-1|.|TRBV28
CASSYPSGAGDNEQFF
TGTGCCAGCAGTTATCCCTCCGGGGCAGGGGACAATGAGCAGTTCTTC
>.|TRBJ1-1|few|TRBV7-6
CASSLQAHTEAFF
TGTGCCAGCAGTCTCCAGGCCCACACTGAAGCTTTCTTT
>.|TRBJ2-1|.|TRBV5-1
CASSMAYNEQFF
TGCGCCAGCAGTATGGCCTACAATGAGCAGTTCTTC
>.|TRBJ1-5|.|TRBV20-1
CSARDTFNQPQHF
TGCAGTGCTAGAGATACCTTTAATCAGCCCCAGCATTTT
>TRBD2|TRBJ2-1|.|TRBV20-1
CSAAAGPSYNEQFF
TGCAGTGCCGCAGCGGGACCCTCCTACAATGAGCAGTTCTTC
>.|TRBJ1-1|.|TRBV6-2/TRBV6-3
CASSSGSSQAFF
TGTGCCAGCAGTTCAGGAAGCTCCCAAGCTTTCTTT
>.|TRBJ2-7|few|TRBV11-2
CASSLEAVNEQYF
TGTGCCAGCAGCTTAGAGGCAGTAAACGAGCAGTACTTC
>TRBD1|TRBJ2-2|.|TRBV6-5
CASSYKGTGSTGELFF
TGTGCCAGCAGTTATAAAGGGACAGGGAGCACCGGGGAGCTGTTTTTT
>.|TRBJ2-7|few|TRBV3-1
CASSQFQAYYEQYF
TGTGCCAGCAGCCAATTCCAGGCCTATTACGAGCAGTACTTC
>TRBD1|TRBJ2-7|.|TRBV7-6
CASSPGDRFSSYEQYF
TGTGCCAGCAGCCCGGGGGACAGGTTTTCGTCCTACGAGCAGTACTTC
>TRBD1|TRBJ2-1|.|TRBV2
CASSGQGRNEQFF
TGTGCCAGCAGCGGACAGGGGAGGAATGAGCAGTTCTTC
>TRBD2|TRBJ2-4|once|TRBV10-2
CASRGGLANLLGLRNEQYF
TGCGCCAGCAGGGGGGGACTAGCGAATCTCTTAGGGCTGCGCAATGAGCAGTACTTC
>.|TRBJ1-1|.|TRBV4-2
CASSQPGTKNTEAFF
TGTGCCAGCAGCCAACCCGGGACAAAGAACACTGAAGCTTTCTTT
>TRBD2|TRBJ2-3|many|TRBV2
CASRPLAGGTDTQYF
TGTGCCAGCAGGCCCCTAGCGGGAGGCACAGATACGCAGTATTTT
>.|TRBJ1-3|.|TRBV25-1
CASSGHSGNTIYF
TGTGCCAGCAGTGGACACTCTGGAAACACCATATATTTT
>.|TRBJ2-7|few|TRBV28
CASSFFQYEQYF
TGTGCCAGCAGTTTTTTCCAGTACGAGCAGTACTTC
>TRBD1|TRBJ2-4|.|TRBV5-6
CASSPTGIAKNIQYF
TGTGCCAGCAGCCCGACAGGGATAGCCAAAAACATTCAGTACTTC
>.|TRBJ2-1|.|TRBV11-1
CASSARASYNEQFF
TGTGCCAGCAGCGCCCGAGCTTCCTACAATGAGCAGTTCTTC
>.|TRBJ2-5|.|TRBV6-1
CASSEGFRPVKETQYF
TGTGCCAGCAGTGAGGGATTCCGACCTGTAAAAGAGACCCAGTACTTC
>TRBD2|TRBJ2-1|few|TRBV20-1
CSALGLASPEQFF
TGCAGTGCTCTGGGACTAGCTTCCCCTGAGCAGTTCTTC
>TRBD1|TRBJ2-3|many|TRBV10-3
CAISAADRADTQYF
TGTGCCATCAGTGCCGCGGACAGGGCAGATACGCAGTATTTT
>TRBD1|TRBJ1-2|.|TRBV30
CAWSVLTGENYGYTF
TGTGCCTGGAGTGTACTTACAGGGGAAAACTATGGCTACACCTTC
>.|TRBJ2-1|.|TRBV3-1
CASSSAAARYNEQFF
TGTGCCAGCAGCTCCGCCGCGGCCAGGTACAATGAGCAGTTCTTC
>.|TRBJ2-2|.|TRBV10-3
CAISDPGQNTGELFF
TGTGCCATCAGTGATCCGGGACAGAACACCGGGGAGCTGTTTTTT
>.|TRBJ2-7|.|TRBV7-2
CASNPAEASYEQYF
TGTGCCAGCAACCCCGCGGAGGCCTCCTACGAGCAGTACTTC
>TRBD2|TRBJ2-1|few|TRBV4-1
CASSRDPDSGGPVFYNEQFF
TGCGCCAGCAGCCGAGATCCCGACAGCGGGGGGCCTGTTTTCTACAATGAGCAGTTCTTC